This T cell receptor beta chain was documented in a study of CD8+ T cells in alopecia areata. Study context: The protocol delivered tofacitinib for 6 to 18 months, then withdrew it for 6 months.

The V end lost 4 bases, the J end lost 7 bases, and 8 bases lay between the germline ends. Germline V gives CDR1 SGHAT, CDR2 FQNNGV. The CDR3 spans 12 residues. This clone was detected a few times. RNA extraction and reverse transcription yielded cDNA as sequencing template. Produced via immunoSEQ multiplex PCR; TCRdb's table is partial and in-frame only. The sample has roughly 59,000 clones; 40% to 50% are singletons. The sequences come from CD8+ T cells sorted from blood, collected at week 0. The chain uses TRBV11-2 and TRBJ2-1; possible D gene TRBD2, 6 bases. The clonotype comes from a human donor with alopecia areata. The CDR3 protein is CASSSRGNEQFF. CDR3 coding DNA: TGTGCCAGCAGCTCGCGGGGTAATGAGCAGTTCTTC.